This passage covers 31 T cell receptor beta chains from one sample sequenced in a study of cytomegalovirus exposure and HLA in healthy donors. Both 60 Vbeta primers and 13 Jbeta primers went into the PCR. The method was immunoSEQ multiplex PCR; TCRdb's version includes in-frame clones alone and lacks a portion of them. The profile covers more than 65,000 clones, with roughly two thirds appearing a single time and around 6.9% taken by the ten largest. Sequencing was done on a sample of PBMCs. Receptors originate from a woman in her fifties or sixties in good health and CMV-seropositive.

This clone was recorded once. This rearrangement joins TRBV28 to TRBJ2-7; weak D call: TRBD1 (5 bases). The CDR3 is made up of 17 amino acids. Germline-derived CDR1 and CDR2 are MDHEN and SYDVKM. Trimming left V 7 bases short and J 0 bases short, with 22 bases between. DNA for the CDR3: TGTGCCAGCACCTCGGTGGACAATTCTTCGGCCTCCTACGAGCAGTACGTC. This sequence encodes CASTSVDNSSASYEQYV.

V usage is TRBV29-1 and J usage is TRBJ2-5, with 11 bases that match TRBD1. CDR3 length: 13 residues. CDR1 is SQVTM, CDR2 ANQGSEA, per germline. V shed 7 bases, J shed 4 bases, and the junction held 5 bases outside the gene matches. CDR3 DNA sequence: TGCAGCGCCGTGGGGACAGGGGGAGAGACCCAGTACTTC. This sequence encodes CSAVGTGGETQYF.

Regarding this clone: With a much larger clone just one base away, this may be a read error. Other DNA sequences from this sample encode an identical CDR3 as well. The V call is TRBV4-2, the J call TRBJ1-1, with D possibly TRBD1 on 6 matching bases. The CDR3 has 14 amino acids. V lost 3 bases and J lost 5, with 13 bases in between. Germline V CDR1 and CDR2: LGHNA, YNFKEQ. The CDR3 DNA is TGTGCCAGCAGCCATCAGACAGGTTCAACTGAAGCTTTCTTT. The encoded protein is CASSHQTGSTEAFF.

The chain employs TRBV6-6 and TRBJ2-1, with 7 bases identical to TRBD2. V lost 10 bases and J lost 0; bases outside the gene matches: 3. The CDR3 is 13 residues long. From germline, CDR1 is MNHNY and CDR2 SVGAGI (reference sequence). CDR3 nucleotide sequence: TGTGCCATCGGGGGGAGCTCCTACAATGAGCAGTTCTTC. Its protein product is CAIGGSSYNEQFF.

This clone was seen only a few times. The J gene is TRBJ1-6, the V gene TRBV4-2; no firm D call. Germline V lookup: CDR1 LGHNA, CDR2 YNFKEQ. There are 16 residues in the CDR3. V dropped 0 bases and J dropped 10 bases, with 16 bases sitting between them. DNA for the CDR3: TGTGCCAGCAGCCAAGAAGGCGGGTCGATATCGTCACCCCTCCACTTT. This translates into CASSQEGGSISSPLHF.

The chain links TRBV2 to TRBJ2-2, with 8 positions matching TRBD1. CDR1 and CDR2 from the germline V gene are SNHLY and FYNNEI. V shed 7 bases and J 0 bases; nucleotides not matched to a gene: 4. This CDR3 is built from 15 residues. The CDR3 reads CASIEDRANTGELFF. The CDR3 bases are TGTGCCAGCATTGAGGACAGGGCGAACACCGGGGAGCTGTTTTTT.

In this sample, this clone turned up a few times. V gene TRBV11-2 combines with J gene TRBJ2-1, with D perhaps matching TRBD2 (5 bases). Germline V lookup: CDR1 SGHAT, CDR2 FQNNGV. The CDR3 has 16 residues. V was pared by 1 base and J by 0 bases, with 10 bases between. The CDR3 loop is CASSLVRGSSYNEQFF. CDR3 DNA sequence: TGTGCCAGCAGCTTAGTACGGGGTTCCTCCTACAATGAGCAGTTCTTC.

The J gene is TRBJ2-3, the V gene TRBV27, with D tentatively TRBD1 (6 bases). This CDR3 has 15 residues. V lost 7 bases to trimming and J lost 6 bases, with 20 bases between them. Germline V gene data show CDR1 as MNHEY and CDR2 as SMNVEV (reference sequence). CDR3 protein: CASIEHPGEKDTQYF. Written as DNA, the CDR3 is TGTGCCAGCATCGAACACCCAGGGGAGAAGGATACGCAGTATTTT.

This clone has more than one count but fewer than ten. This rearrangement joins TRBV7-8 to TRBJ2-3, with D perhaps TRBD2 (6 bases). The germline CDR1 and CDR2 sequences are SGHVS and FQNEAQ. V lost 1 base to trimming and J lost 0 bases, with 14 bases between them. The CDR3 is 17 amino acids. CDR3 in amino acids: CASSLGLGRSSTDTQYF. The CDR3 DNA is TGTGCCAGCAGCTTAGGTCTGGGGAGGTCTAGCACAGATACGCAGTATTTT.

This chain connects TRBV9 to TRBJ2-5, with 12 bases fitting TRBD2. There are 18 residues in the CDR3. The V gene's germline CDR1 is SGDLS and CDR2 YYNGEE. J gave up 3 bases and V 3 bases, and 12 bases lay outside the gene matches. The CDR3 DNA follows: TGTGCCAGCAGCGCGACCTTTAGGACTAGCGGGGCTAAAGAGACCCAGTACTTC. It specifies CASSATFRTSGAKETQYF.

CDR3 DNA sequence: TGTGCCAGCAGTAGGGACACAGAGCAAGAGACCCAGTACTTC. Translation: CASSRDTEQETQYF. The chain employs TRBV2 and TRBJ2-5, with D tentatively TRBD1 (6 bases). Germline CDR1 and CDR2: SNHLY and FYNNEI. CDR3 length equals 14 residues. Trimming removed 5 bases at V and 2 bases at J, with 12 bases between.

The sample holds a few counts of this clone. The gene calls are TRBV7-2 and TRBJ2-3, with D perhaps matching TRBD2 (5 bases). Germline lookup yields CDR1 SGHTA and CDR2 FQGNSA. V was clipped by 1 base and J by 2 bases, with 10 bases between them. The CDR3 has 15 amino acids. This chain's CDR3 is CASSLVFDYTDTQYF. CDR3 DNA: TGTGCCAGCAGCTTAGTCTTCGACTACACAGATACGCAGTATTTT.

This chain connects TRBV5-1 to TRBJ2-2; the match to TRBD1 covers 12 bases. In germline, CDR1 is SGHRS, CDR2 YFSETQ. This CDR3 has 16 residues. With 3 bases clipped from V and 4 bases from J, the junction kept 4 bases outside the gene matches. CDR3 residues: CASSSGTGGGTGELFF. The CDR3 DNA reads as TGCGCCAGCAGCTCGGGGACAGGGGGCGGCACCGGGGAGCTGTTTTTT.

The CDR3 protein is CAWVYDRSNEQFF. In DNA, the CDR3 is TGTGCCTGGGTCTATGACAGGAGCAATGAGCAGTTCTTC. The chain has TRBV30 and TRBJ2-1; possibly TRBD1 for D (6 bases). The germline CDR1 and CDR2 sequences are GTSNPN and SVGIG (reference sequence). V dropped 5 bases and J dropped 6 bases, with 14 bases sitting between them. This CDR3 spans 13 amino acids.

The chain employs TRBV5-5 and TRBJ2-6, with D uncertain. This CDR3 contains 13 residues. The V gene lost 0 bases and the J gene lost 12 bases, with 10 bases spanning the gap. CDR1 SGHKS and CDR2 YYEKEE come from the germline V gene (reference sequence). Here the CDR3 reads CASSLGGSRVLTF. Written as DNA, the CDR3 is TGTGCCAGCAGCTTGGGCGGTTCCCGCGTCCTGACTTTC.

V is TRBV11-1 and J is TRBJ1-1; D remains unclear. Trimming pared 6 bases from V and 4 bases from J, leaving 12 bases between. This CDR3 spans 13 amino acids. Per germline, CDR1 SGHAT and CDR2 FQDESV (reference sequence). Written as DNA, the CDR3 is TGTGCCAGCAGACCTATCGAGGGCACTGAAGCTTTCTTT. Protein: CASRPIEGTEAFF.

The CDR3 DNA reads TGTGCCAGCAGCGAGGGGGGGACGGGTTCCTATGGCTACACCTTC. This sequence encodes CASSEGGTGSYGYTF. This sequence joins TRBV28 and TRBJ1-2, with D possibly being TRBD1 (6 bases). CDR1 is MDHEN and CDR2 is SYDVKM in the germline V gene. The V and J ends lost 6 bases and 4 bases respectively, with 18 bases between them. CDR3 size: 15 residues.

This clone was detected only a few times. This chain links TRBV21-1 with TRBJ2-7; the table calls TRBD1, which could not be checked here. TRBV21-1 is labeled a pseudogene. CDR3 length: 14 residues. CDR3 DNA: TGTGCCAGCAGCAAAGTTGGGACAGGGGTCGGGCAGTACTTC. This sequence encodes CASSKVGTGVGQYF.

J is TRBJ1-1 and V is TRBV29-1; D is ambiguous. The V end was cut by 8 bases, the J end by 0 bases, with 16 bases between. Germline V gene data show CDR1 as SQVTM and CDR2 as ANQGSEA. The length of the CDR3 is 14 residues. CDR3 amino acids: CSNPAAWMNTEAFF. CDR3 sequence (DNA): TGCAGCAATCCGGCAGCGTGGATGAACACTGAAGCTTTCTTT.

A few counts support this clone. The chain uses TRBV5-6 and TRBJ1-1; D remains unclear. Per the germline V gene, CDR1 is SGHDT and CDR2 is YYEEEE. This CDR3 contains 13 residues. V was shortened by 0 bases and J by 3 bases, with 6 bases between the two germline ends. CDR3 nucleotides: TGTGCCAGCAGCTTGGGGGAGTACACTGAAGCTTTCTTT. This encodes CASSLGEYTEAFF. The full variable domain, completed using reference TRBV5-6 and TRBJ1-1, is DAGVTQSPTHLIKTRGQQVTLRCSPKSGHDTVSWYQQALGQGPQFIFQYYEEEERQRGNFPDRFSGHQFPNYSSELNVNALLLGDSALYLCASSLGEYTEAFFGQGTRLTVV.

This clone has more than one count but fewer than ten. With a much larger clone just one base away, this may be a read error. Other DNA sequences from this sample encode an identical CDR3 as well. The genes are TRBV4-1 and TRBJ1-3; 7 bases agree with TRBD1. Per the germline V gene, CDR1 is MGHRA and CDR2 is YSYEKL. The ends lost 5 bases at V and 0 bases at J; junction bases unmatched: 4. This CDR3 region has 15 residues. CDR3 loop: CASSVTGYSGNTIYF. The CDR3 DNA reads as TGCGCCAGCAGCGTGACAGGGTACTCTGGAAACACCATATATTTT.

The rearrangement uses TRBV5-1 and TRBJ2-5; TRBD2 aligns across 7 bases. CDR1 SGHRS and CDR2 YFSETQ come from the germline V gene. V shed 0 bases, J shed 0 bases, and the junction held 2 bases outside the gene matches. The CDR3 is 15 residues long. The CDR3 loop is CASSLVGGNQETQYF. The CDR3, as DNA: TGCGCCAGCAGCTTGGTGGGGGGGAACCAAGAGACCCAGTACTTC. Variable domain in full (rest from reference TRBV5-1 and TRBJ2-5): KAGVTQTPRYLIKTRGQQVTLSCSPISGHRSVSWYQQTPGQGLQFLFEYFSETQRNKGNFPGRFSGRQFSNSRSEMNVSTLELGDSALYLCASSLVGGNQETQYFGPGTRLLVL.

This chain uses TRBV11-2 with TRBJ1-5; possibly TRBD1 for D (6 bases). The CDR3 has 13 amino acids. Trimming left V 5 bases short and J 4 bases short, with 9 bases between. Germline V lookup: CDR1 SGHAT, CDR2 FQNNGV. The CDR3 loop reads CASSPGQNQPQHF. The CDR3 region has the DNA TGTGCCAGCAGCCCCGGACAGAATCAGCCCCAGCATTTT.

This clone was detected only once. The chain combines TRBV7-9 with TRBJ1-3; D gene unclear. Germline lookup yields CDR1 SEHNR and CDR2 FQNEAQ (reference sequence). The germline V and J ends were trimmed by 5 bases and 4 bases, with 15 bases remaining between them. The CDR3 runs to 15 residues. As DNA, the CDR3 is TGTGCCAGCAGCCCGAAGCTGCGGATAGGAAACACCATATATTTT. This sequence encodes CASSPKLRIGNTIYF.

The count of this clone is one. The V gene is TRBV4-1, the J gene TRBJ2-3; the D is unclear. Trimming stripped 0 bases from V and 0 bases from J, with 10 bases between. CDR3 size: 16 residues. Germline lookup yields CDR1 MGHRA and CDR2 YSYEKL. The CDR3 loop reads CASSQDFAASTDTQYF. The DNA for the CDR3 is TGCGCCAGCAGCCAAGATTTCGCGGCGAGCACAGATACGCAGTATTTT.

The CDR3, as DNA: TGTGCCCGGCAGGGGAGCTCCTACGAGCAGTACTTC. Protein: CARQGSSYEQYF. The chain has TRBV2 and TRBJ2-7; perhaps TRBD1 as D (6 bases). This CDR3 contains 12 residues. V gave up 11 bases and J gave up 0 bases, with 11 bases separating them. Germline loops: CDR1 SNHLY, CDR2 FYNNEI.

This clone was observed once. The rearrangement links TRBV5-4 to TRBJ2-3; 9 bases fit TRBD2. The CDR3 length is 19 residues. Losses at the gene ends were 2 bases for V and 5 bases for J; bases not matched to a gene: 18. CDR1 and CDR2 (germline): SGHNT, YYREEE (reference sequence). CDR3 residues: CASSFAGRWGGGAGDTQYF. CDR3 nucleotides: TGTGCCAGCAGCTTTGCCGGGCGGTGGGGCGGGGGGGCCGGAGATACGCAGTATTTT.

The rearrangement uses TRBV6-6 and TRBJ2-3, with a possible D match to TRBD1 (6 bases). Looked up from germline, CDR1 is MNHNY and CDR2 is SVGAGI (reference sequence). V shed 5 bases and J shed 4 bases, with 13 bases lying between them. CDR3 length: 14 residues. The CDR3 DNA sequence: TGTGCCAGCAGTACTAAGGGGGAATCAGATACGCAGTATTTT. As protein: CASSTKGESDTQYF.

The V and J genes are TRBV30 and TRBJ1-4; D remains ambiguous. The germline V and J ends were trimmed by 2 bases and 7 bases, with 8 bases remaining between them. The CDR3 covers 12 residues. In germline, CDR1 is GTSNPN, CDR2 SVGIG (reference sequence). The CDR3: CAWSRVGEKLFF. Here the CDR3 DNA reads TGTGCCTGGAGTCGCGTCGGTGAAAAACTGTTTTTT.

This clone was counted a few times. The CDR3, as DNA: TGCAGCGTTACTCTCAATATAGAGGGTGGCTACACCTTC. This gives the protein CSVTLNIEGGYTF. The gene calls are TRBV29-1 and TRBJ1-2; D call uncertain. This CDR3 has 13 amino acids. V was shortened by 5 bases and J by 7 bases, with 17 bases between the two germline ends. Per the germline V gene, CDR1 is SQVTM and CDR2 is ANQGSEA.

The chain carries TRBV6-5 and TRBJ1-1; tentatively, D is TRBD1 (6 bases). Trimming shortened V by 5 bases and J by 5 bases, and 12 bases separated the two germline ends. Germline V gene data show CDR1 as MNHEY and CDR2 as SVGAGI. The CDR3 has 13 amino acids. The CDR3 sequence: CASSTGRGTEAFF. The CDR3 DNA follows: TGTGCCAGCAGTACAGGGAGGGGAACTGAAGCTTTCTTT.